This T cell receptor (beta chain) was identified in a study of blood T cell repertoires in COVID-19. Study-level background: Donors in the United States, Italy and Spain gave samples during acute or convalescent COVID-19.

Per the authors' pipeline: It was from reference gene primer amplification that nucleated cell counts were estimated. The assay was immunoSEQ multiplex PCR, and TCRdb's table has in-frame clones only and misses some. V, J and clone size are taken as reported in that table, and D and trimming were inferred from the DNA itself. The profile shows some 120,000 clones, about 86% of them singletons. Trimming pared 7 bases from V and 3 bases from J, leaving 16 bases between. The CDR3 is made up of 15 amino acids. Germline V gene data show CDR1 as MNHEY and CDR2 as SVGAGI. J is TRBJ1-5 and V is TRBV6-5; possible D gene TRBD1, 5 bases. The receptor comes from a woman aged 50 to 60 with acute or convalescent COVID-19. Sequenced sample: peripheral blood. The CDR3 reads CASNPETAINQPQHF. The CDR3 region has the DNA TGTGCCAGCAATCCAGAGACAGCTATCAATCAGCCCCAGCATTTT.